This T cell receptor beta chain was sequenced during a study of T-cell reconstitution after alpha-beta-depleted transplantation in children. This clonotype was seen more than once but under ten times. The library targeted TCRbeta and was prepared with unique molecular identifiers. TCRdb processed the PCR reads anew with MiXCR; each CDR3 protein has one entry. The sample consists of about 500,000 distinct CDR3 sequences, around a third of them appearing once. The CDR3 extends over 17 amino acids. Germline V lookup: CDR1 SGDLS, CDR2 YYNGEE. Trimming cost V 4 bases and J 1 base, with 17 bases left between them.

This chain uses TRBV9 with TRBJ2-2; D is perhaps TRBD1 (6 bases). This sequence was found in a human donor who donated a stem cell graft to a child with aplastic anemia. The sequencing here drew on PBMCs from the stem cell graft donor, taken from the stem cell graft. This CDR3 is CASSPHITQGNTGELFF. CDR3 coding DNA: TGTGCCAGCAGCCCCCACATTACACAGGGGAACACCGGGGAGCTGTTTTTT.